Presented here are 2 T cell receptor beta chains from one specimen sequenced in a study of long-term antiretroviral therapy in people with HIV. It was version v3.0 of the immunoSEQ assay that was run at survey level. Libraries were prepared by immunoSEQ multiplex PCR; TCRdb keeps only in-frame clonotypes and omits some of them. The sample contains some 20,000 clones, approximately 83% of which appear only once. The sample was unsorted PBMCs, taken 0.5 years before starting antiretroviral therapy. The receptor source for this set is a man between 18 and 35 years old with HIV.

This chain connects TRBV19 to TRBJ2-1; a weak D match, TRBD1 (5 bases). There are 14 residues in the CDR3. The V gene lost 5 bases and the J gene lost 14 bases, with 22 bases spanning the gap. The V gene's germline CDR1 is LNHDA and CDR2 SQIVND (reference sequence). The CDR3 DNA follows: TGTGCCAGTAGTCCCCCCGGTATCAGGGTGGCCGAGTTCTTC. Its translation is CASSPPGIRVAEFF.

This clone was counted between two and nine times. The chain uses TRBV19 and TRBJ1-5; tentative D call: TRBD1 (6 bases). V shed 7 bases and J shed 5 bases, with 18 bases lying between them. The germline CDR1 and CDR2 sequences are LNHDA and SQIVND (reference sequence). This CDR3 spans 15 amino acids. DNA for the CDR3: TGTGCCAGTAACATAGGGGGGGGGCGCTATCAGCCCCAGCATTTT. Residues: CASNIGGGRYQPQHF.